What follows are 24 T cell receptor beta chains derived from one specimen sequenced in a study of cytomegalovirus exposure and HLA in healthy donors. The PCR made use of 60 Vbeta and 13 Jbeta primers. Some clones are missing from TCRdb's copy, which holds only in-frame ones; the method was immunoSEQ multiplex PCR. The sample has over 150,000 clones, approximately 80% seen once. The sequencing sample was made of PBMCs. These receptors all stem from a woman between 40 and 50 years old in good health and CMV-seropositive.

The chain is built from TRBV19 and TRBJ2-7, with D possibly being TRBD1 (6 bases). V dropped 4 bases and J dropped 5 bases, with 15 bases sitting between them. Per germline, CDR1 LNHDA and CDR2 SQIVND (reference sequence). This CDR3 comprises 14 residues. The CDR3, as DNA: TGTGCCAGTAGTACACAACAGGGACCAGACGAGCAGTACTTC. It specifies CASSTQQGPDEQYF.

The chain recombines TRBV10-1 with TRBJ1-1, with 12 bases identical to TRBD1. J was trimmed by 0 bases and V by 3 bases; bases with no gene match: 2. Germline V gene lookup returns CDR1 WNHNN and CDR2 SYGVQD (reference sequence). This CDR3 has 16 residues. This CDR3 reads CASSEGTGGMNTEAFF. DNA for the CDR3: TGCGCCAGCAGTGAAGGGACAGGGGGCATGAACACTGAAGCTTTCTTT.

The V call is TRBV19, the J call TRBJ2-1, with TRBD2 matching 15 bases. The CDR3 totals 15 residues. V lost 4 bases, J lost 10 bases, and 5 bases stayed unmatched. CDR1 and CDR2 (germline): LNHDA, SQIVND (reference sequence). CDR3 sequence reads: CASSNGLAGGEEQFF. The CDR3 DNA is TGTGCCAGTAGTAACGGACTAGCGGGAGGGGAGGAGCAGTTCTTC.

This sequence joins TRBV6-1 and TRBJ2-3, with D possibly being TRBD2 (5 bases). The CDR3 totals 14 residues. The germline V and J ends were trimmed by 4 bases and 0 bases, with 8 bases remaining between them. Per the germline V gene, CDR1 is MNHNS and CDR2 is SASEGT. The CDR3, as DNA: TGTGCCAGCAGTGCTGGACTCAGCACAGATACGCAGTATTTT. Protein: CASSAGLSTDTQYF.

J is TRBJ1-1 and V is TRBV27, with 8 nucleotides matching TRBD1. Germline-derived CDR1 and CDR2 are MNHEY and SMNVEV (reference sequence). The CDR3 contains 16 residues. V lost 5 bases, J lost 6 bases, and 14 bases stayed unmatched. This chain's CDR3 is CASSNQGQGASAEAFF. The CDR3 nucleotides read TGTGCCAGCAGTAACCAAGGGCAGGGGGCGTCGGCTGAAGCTTTCTTT.

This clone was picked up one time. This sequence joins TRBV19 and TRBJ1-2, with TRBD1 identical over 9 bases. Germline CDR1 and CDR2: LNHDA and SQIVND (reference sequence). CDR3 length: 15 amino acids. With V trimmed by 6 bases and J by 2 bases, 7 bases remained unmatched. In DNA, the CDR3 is TGTGCCAGTAGCCCTACCGGGACAGGGAACTATGGCTACACCTTC. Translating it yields CASSPTGTGNYGYTF.

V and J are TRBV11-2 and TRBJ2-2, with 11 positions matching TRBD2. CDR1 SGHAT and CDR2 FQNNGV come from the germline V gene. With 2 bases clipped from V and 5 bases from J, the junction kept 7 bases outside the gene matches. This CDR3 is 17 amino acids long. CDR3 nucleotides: TGTGCCAGCAGCTTAACTACTAGCGGGAGTTTAACCGGGGAGCTGTTTTTT. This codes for CASSLTTSGSLTGELFF.

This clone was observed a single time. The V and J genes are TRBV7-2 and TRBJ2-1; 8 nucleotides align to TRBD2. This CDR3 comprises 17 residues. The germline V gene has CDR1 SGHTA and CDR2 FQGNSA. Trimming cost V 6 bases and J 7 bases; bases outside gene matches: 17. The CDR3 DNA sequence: TGTGCCAGCAGAGTCCCCGGGGCGGGAGGCCCAATGAATGAGCAGTTCTTC. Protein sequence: CASRVPGAGGPMNEQFF.

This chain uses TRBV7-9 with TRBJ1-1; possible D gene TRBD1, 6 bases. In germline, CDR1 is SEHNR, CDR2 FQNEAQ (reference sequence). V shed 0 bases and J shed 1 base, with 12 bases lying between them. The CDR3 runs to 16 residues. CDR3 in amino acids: CASSLAGTGRNTEAFF. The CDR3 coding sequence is TGTGCCAGCAGCTTAGCGGGTACAGGGAGGAACACTGAAGCTTTCTTT.

DNA of the CDR3: TGCGCCAGCAGTGATGGGGGGAAGGCGTACGAGCAGTACTTC. As protein: CASSDGGKAYEQYF. The chain links TRBV10-1 to TRBJ2-7; weak D call: TRBD2 (6 bases). The germline gives CDR1 WNHNN, CDR2 SYGVQD (reference sequence). The CDR3 runs to 14 residues. V shed 3 bases and J shed 4 bases, with 13 bases lying between them.

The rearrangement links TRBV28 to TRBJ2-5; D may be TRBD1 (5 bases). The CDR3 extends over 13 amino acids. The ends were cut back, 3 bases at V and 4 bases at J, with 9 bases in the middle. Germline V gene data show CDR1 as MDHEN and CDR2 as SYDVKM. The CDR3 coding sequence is TGTGCCAGCAGTTTGCCAGGGTCAGAGACCCAGTACTTC. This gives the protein CASSLPGSETQYF.

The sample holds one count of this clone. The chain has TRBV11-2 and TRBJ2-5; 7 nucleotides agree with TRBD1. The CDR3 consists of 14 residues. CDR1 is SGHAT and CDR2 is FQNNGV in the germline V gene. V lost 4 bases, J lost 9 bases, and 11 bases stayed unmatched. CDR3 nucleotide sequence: TGTGCCAGCAGCTCTGGACAGGTCCCGGGTGCCCAGTACTTC. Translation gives CASSSGQVPGAQYF.

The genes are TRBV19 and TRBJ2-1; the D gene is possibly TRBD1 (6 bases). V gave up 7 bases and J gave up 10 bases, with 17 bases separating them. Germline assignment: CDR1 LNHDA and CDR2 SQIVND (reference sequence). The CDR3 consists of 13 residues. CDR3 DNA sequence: TGTGCCAGTAATCGGGACACTCTCGGAGAGCAGTTCTTC. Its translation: CASNRDTLGEQFF.

The CDR3 nucleotides read TGTGCCAGCAGAGAACCCAGGGGGCGGACTAATGAAAAACTGTTTTTT. Amino acid sequence: CASREPRGRTNEKLFF. The chain carries TRBV6-6 and TRBJ1-4, with 8 bases that match TRBD1. The CDR3 covers 16 residues. Germline V gene lookup returns CDR1 MNHNY and CDR2 SVGAGI (reference sequence). After removal of 6 bases from V and 2 bases from J, the junction contained 8 bases not matched to a gene.

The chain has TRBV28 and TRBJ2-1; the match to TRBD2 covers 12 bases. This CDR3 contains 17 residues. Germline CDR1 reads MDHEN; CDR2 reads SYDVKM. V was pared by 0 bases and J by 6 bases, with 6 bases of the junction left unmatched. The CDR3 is CASSLWTSGSGGNEQFF. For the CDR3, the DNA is TGTGCCAGCAGTTTATGGACTAGCGGGAGTGGCGGCAATGAGCAGTTCTTC.

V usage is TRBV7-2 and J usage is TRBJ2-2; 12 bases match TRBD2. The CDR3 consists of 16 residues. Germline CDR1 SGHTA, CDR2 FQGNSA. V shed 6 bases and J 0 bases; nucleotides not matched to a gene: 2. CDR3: CASSSSGGANTGELFF. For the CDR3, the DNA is TGTGCCAGCAGTTCTAGCGGGGGGGCGAACACCGGGGAGCTGTTTTTT.

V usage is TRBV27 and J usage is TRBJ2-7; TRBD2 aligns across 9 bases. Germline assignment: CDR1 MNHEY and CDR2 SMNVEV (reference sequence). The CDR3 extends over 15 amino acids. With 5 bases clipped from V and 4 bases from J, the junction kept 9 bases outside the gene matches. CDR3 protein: CASSALGGRGYEQYF. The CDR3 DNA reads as TGTGCCAGCAGTGCCTTAGGCGGGAGGGGGTACGAGCAGTACTTC.

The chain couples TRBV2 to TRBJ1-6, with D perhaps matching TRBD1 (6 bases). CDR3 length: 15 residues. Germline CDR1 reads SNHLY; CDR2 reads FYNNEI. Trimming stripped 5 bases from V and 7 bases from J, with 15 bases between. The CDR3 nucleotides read TGTGCCAGCAGTCCTCAGGGGTTTGAAAATTCACCCCTCCACTTT. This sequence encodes CASSPQGFENSPLHF. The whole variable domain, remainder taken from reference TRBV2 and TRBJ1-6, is EPEVTQTPSHQVTQMGQEVILRCVPISNHLYFYWYRQILGQKVEFLVSFYNNEISEKSEIFDDQFSVERPDGSNFTLKIRSTKLEDSAMYFCASSPQGFENSPLHFGNGTRLTVT.

The CDR3: CASSIRTDGNEQFF. The DNA of the CDR3 is TGTGCCAGTAGTATACGGACAGATGGCAATGAGCAGTTCTTC. V usage is TRBV19 and J usage is TRBJ2-1, with D possibly being TRBD1 (6 bases). CDR1 LNHDA and CDR2 SQIVND come from the germline V gene (reference sequence). V was trimmed by 2 bases and J by 6 bases, leaving 11 bases between them. CDR3 length: 14 amino acids.

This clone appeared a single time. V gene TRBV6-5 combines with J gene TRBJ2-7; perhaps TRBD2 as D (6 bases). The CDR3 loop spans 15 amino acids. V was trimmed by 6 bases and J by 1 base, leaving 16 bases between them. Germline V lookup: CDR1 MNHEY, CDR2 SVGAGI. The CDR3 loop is CASSDFRERSYEQYF. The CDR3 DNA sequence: TGTGCCAGCAGCGATTTTCGGGAGAGGTCCTACGAGCAGTACTTC.

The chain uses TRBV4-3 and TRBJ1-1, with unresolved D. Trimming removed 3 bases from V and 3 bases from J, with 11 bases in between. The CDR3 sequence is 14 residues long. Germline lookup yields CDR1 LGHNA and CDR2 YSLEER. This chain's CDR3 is CASSQEAEHTEAFF. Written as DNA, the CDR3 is TGCGCCAGCAGCCAGGAAGCGGAGCACACTGAAGCTTTCTTT.

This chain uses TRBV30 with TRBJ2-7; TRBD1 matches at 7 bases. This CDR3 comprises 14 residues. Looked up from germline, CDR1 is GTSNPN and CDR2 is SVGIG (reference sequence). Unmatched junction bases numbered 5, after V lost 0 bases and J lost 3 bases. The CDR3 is CAWSVAPGGYEQYF. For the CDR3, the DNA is TGTGCCTGGAGTGTCGCCCCAGGGGGCTACGAGCAGTACTTC.

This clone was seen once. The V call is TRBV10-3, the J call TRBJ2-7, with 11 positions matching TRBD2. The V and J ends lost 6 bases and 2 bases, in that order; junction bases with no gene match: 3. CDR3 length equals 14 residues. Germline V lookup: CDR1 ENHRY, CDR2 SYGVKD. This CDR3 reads CAIRIAGGPYEQYF. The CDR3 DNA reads TGTGCCATCAGGATAGCGGGGGGGCCCTACGAGCAGTACTTC.

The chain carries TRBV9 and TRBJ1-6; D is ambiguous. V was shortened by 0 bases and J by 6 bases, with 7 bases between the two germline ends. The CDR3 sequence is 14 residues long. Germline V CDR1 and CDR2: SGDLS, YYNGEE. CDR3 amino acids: CASSVEVGNSPLHF. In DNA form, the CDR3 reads TGTGCCAGCAGCGTAGAAGTCGGTAATTCACCCCTCCACTTT.